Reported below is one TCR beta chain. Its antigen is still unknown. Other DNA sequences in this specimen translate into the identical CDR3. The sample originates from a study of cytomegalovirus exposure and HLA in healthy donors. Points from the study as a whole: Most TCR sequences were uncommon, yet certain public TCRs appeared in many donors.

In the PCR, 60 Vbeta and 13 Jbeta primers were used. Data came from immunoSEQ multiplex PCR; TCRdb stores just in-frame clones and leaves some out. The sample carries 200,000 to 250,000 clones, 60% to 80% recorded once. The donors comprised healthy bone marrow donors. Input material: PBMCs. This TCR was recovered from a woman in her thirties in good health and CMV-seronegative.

CDR3 in amino acids: CASSLSGNTEAFF. DNA for the CDR3: TGTGCCAGCAGCTTATCAGGGAACACTGAAGCTTTCTTT. The chain uses TRBV7-3 and TRBJ1-1, with D hard to call. Trimming left V 2 bases short and J 1 base short, with 5 bases between. The CDR3 sequence is 13 residues long. CDR1 and CDR2 from the germline V gene are SGHTA and FQGTGA.